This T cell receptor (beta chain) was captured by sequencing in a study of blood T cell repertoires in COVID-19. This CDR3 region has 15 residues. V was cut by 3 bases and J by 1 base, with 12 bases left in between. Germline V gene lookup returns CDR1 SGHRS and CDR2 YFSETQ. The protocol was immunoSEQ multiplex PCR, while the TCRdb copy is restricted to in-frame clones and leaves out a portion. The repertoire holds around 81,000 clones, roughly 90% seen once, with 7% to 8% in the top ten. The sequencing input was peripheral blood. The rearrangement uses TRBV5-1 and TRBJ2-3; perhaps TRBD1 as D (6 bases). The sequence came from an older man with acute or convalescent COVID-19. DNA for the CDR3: TGCGCCAGCAGCTGGAACGGACAGCGCACAGATACGCAGTATTTT. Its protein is CASSWNGQRTDTQYF.